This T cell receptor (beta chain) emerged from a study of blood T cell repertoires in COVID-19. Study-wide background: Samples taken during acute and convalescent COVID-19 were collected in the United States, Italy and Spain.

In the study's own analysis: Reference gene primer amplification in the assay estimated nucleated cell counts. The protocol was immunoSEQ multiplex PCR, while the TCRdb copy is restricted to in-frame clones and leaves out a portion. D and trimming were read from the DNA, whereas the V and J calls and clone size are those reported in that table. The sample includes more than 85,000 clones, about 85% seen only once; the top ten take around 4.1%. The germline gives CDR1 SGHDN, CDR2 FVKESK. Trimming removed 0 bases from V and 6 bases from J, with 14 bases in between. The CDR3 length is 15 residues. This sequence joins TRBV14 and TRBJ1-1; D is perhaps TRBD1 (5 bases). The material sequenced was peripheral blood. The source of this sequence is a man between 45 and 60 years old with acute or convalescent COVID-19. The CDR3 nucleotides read TGTGCCAGCAGCCAAGATCTCCAGGGAAGGGCTGAAGCTTTCTTT. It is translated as CASSQDLQGRAEAFF.